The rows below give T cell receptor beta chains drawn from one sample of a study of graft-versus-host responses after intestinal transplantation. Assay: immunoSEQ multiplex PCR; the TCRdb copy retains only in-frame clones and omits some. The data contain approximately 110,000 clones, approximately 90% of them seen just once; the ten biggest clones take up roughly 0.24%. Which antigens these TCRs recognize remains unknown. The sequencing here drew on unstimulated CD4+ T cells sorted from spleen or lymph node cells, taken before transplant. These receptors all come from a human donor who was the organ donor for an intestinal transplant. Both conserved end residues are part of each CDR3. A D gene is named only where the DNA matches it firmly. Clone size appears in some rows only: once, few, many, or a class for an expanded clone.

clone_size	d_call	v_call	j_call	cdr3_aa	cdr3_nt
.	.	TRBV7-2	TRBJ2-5	CASTRYSLGYQQETQYF	TGTGCCAGCACCCGATATTCGCTAGGCTACCAGCAAGAGACCCAGTACTTC
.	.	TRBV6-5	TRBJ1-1	CASRGVGLNTEAFF	TGTGCCAGCAGGGGCGTGGGGTTGAACACTGAAGCTTTCTTT
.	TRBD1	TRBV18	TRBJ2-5	CASSPPRTGGTETQYF	TGTGCCAGCTCACCACCAAGGACAGGGGGCACAGAGACCCAGTACTTC
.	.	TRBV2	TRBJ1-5	CASTGTHSNQPLHF	TGTGCCAGCACCGGGACACATAGCAATCAGCCCCTGCATTTT
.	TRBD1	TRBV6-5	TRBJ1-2	CASSKQGNGYTF	TGTGCCAGCAGTAAACAGGGGAATGGCTACACCTTC
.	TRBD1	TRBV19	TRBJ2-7	CASSMTGTGAYEQYF	TGTGCCAGTAGTATGACCGGGACAGGGGCCTACGAGCAGTACTTC
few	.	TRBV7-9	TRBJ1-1	CASSLGTEAFF	TGTGCCAGCAGCTTAGGGACAGAAGCTTTCTTT
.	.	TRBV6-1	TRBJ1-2	CASSAEFSNYGYTF	TGTGCCAGCAGTGCCGAGTTTTCTAACTATGGCTACACCTTC
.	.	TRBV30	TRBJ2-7	CAWSSGVPSYEQYF	TGTGCCTGGAGTTCAGGCGTACCATCCTACGAGCAGTACTTC
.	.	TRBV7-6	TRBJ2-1	CASSLTQSYNEQFF	TGTGCCAGCAGCTTAACGCAGAGCTACAATGAGCAGTTCTTC
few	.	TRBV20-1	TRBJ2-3	CSARVVDTQYF	TGCAGTGCTAGAGTGGTAGATACGCAGTATTTT
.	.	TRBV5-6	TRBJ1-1	CASSLNTEAFF	TGTGCCAGCAGCTTGAACACTGAAGCTTTCTTT
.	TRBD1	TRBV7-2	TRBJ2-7	CASSLVGTGPYEQYF	TGTGCCAGCAGCTTAGTCGGGACAGGACCCTACGAGCAGTACTTC
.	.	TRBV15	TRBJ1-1	CATSRDPGNTEAFF	TGTGCCACCAGCAGAGATCCGGGGAACACTGAAGCTTTCTTT
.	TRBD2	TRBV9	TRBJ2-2	CASRPGLATTGELFF	TGTGCCAGCAGACCGGGACTAGCCACCACCGGGGAGCTGTTTTTT
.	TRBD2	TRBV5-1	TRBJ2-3	CASSLAGGPDTQYF	TGCGCCAGCAGCTTGGCGGGAGGGCCAGATACGCAGTATTTT
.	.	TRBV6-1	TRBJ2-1	CASRSPGTEEQFF	TGTGCCAGCAGAAGTCCCGGGACTGAAGAGCAGTTCTTC
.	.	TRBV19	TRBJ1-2	CASSPGTKVVYTF	TGTGCCAGTAGCCCCGGGACAAAAGTAGTCTACACCTTC
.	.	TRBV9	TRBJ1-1	CASSVVGSLNTEAFF	TGTGCCAGCAGCGTAGTTGGCAGCTTGAACACTGAAGCTTTCTTT
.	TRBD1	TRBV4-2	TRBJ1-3	CASSFGTGGLGSGNTIYF	TGTGCCAGCAGTTTCGGGACAGGGGGCCTGGGCTCTGGAAACACCATATATTTT
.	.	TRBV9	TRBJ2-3	CASSVDLSSDTQYF	TGTGCCAGCAGCGTAGACTTGTCGTCAGATACGCAGTATTTT
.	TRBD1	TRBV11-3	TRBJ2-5	CASSLESGGTQYF	TGTGCCAGCAGCTTAGAATCAGGGGGGACCCAGTACTTC
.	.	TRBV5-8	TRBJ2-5	CASSYGEAGETQYF	TGTGCCAGCAGCTACGGGGAGGCGGGAGAGACCCAGTACTTC
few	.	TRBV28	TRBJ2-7	CASSLKGPYEQYF	TGTGCCAGCAGTCTTAAGGGACCCTACGAGCAGTACTTC
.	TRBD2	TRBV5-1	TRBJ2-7	CASSFGLAGGYEQYF	TGCGCCAGCAGCTTCGGACTAGCGGGAGGCTACGAGCAGTACTTC
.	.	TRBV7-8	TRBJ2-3	CASSPLGPDTQYF	TGTGCCAGCAGCCCCCTGGGACCAGATACGCAGTATTTT
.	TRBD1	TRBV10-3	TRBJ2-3	CAIRVPTGGTDTQYF	TGTGCCATCAGAGTACCGACAGGGGGCACAGATACGCAGTATTTT
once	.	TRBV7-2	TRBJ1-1	CASTQWDGVNAEAFF	TGTGCCAGCACCCAATGGGACGGGGTGAATGCTGAGGCTTTCTTT
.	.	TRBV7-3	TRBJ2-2	CARGMKGFGELFF	TGTGCCAGAGGTATGAAGGGGTTCGGGGAGCTGTTTTTT
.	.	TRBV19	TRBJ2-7	CASSTHRNSYEQYF	TGTGCCAGTAGTACGCACAGGAACTCCTACGAGCAGTACTTC
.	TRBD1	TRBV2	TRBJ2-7	CASSRDRGQDEQYF	TGTGCCAGCAGTCGGGACAGGGGGCAAGACGAGCAGTACTTC
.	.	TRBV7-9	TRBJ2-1	CASSPGRANEQFF	TGTGCCAGCAGCCCCGGACGGGCCAATGAGCAGTTCTTC
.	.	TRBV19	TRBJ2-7	CASSMGRHTYEQYF	TGTGCCAGTAGTATGGGTCGGCATACCTACGAGCAGTACTTC
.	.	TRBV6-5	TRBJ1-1	CASSRDRYTEAFF	TGTGCCAGCAGTAGAGACAGGTACACTGAAGCTTTCTTT
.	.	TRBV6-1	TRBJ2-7	CASSEVAWAAYEQYF	TGTGCCAGCAGTGAAGTCGCGTGGGCCGCCTACGAGCAGTACTTC
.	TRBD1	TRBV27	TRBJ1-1	CASNRQGSTEAFF	TGTGCCAGCAACCGACAGGGATCCACTGAAGCTTTCTTT
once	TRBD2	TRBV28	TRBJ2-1	CASSSPLAGGLRSYNEQFF	TGTGCCAGCAGTTCGCCACTAGCGGGAGGGCTCCGCTCCTACAATGAGCAGTTCTTC
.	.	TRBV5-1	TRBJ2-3	CASSLAGSSTDTQYF	TGCGCCAGCAGCTTGGCAGGATCTAGCACAGATACGCAGTATTTT
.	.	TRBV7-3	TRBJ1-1	CASSLERNTEAFF	TGTGCCAGCAGCTTAGAGAGAAACACTGAAGCTTTCTTT
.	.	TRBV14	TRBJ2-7	CASSQLSSVPYEQYF	TGTGCCAGCAGCCAACTAAGCAGTGTTCCCTACGAGCAGTACTTC
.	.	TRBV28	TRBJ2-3	CASRRQAHISTDTQYF	TGTGCCAGCAGACGGCAGGCTCACATTAGCACAGATACGCAGTATTTT
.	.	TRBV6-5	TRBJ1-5	CASSRDYSNQPQHF	TGTGCCAGCAGCCGGGACTATAGCAATCAGCCCCAGCATTTT
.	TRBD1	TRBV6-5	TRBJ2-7	CASSYSMGQGNEQYF	TGTGCCAGCAGTTACTCGATGGGACAGGGTAACGAGCAGTACTTC
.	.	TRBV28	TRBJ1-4	CASSLGATNEKLFF	TGTGCCAGCAGTTTGGGGGCAACTAATGAAAAACTGTTTTTT
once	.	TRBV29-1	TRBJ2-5	CSVAHHKGETQYF	TGCAGCGTGGCACATCACAAGGGGGAGACCCAGTACTTC
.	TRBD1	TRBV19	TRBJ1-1	CASSPRDRENTEAFF	TGTGCCAGTAGTCCCCGGGACAGGGAGAACACTGAAGCTTTCTTT
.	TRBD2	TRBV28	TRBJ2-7	CASRSGTSGRIVEQYF	TGTGCCAGCAGATCCGGGACTAGCGGGAGGATTGTGGAGCAGTACTTC
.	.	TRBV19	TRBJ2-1	CASSPGINEQFF	TGTGCCAGTAGTCCGGGGATCAATGAGCAGTTCTTC
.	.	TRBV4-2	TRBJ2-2	CASSVDLADTGELFF	TGTGCCAGCAGCGTGGATTTGGCCGACACCGGGGAGCTGTTTTTT
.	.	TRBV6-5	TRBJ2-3	CASSSRYGSTDTQYF	TGTGCCAGCAGTTCACGTTACGGTAGCACAGATACGCAGTATTTT
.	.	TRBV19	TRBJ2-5	CASSIGVQETQYF	TGTGCCAGTAGTATAGGAGTCCAAGAGACCCAGTACTTC
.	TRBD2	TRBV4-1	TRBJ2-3	CASSQDFLAGTTDTQYF	TGCGCCAGCAGCCAAGATTTCCTAGCGGGGACCACAGATACGCAGTATTTT
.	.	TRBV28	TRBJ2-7	CASTHTTGEQYF	TGTGCCAGCACCCACACGACGGGCGAGCAGTACTTC
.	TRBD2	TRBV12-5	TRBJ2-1	CASGQLAGVDEQFF	TGTGCTAGTGGGCAACTAGCGGGAGTGGATGAGCAGTTCTTC